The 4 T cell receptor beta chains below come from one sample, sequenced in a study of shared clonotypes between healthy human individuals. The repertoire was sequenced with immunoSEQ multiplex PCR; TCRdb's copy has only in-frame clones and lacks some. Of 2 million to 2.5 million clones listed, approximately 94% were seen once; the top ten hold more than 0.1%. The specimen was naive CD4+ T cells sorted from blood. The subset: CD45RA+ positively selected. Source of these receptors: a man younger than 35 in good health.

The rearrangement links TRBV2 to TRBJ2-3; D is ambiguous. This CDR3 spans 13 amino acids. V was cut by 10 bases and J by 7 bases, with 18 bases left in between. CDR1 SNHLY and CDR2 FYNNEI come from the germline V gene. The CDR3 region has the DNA TGTGCCATCAAGCAGAGCTTCGACAATACGCAGTATTTT. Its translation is CAIKQSFDNTQYF.

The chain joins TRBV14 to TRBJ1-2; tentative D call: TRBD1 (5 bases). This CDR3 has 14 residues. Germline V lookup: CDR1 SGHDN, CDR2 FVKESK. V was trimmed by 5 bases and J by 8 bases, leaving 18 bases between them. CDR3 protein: CASSFQGNTGGYTF. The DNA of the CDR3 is TGTGCCAGCAGCTTCCAGGGCAATACCGGCGGCTACACCTTC.

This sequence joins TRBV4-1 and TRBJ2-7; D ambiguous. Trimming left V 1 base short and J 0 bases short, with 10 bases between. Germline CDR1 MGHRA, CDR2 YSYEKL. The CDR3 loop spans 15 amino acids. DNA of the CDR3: TGCGCCAGCAGCCAAGGGGAATACTCCTCCTACGAGCAGTACTTC. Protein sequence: CASSQGEYSSYEQYF.

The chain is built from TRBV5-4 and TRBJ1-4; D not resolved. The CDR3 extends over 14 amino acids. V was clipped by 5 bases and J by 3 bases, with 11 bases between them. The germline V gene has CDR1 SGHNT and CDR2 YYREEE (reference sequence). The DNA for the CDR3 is TGTGCCAGCAGATTTTGGGGAGCTAATGAAAAACTGTTTTTT. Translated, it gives CASRFWGANEKLFF. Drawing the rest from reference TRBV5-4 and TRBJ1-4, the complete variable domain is ETGVTQSPTHLIKTRGQQVTLRCSSQSGHNTVSWYQQALGQGPQFIFQYYREEENGRGNFPPRFSGLQFPNYSSELNVNALELDDSALYLCASRFWGANEKLFFGSGTQLSVL.